The TCR beta chain under discussion was sequenced for a study of cytomegalovirus exposure and HLA in healthy donors. Whole-study results and caveats: Cytomegalovirus association was listed for about 150 TCR beta chains. In most subjects, TCR beta sequences reportedly gave accurate predictions of HLA-A and HLA-B alleles. Earlier results showed most TCR beta V segments being productive about 90% or about 30% of the time.

This CDR3 has 15 amino acids. Germline CDR1 and CDR2: MNHEY and SMNVEV (reference sequence). Trimming pared 5 bases from V and 5 bases from J, leaving 16 bases between. Each donor was nominally healthy when sampled (though unrecorded immune exposures were likely). Of note for this clone: Its antigen is currently unknown.

A multiplex PCR was run with 60 Vbeta primers and 13 Jbeta primers. Repertoires were generated with immunoSEQ multiplex PCR, while TCRdb's copy carries only in-frame clones and drops some. This table holds under 250,000 clones, approximately 79% found once. Sample: PBMCs. The clonotype originates from a middle-aged man in good health and CMV-seronegative. This chain uses TRBV27 with TRBJ2-1, with a tentative D call TRBD2 (5 bases). Here the CDR3 DNA reads TGTGCCAGCAGTCTCCCCTTCGGGAACAACAATGAGCAGTTCTTC. Its translation is CASSLPFGNNNEQFF.